One and the same sample provided the 18 T cell receptor beta chains below, sequenced in a study of shared clonotypes between healthy human individuals (dated by TCRdb to 2020 to 2022). Libraries were constructed by the immunoSEQ multiplex PCR assay. Sourced from immuneACCESS, this table was stored by TCRdb with only in-frame sequences that have V and J called. A share of the clones is absent; for the studies checked, an unresolved V gene accounts for under half, and the remainder has no known explanation. For this sample there are around 1,000,000 clones; roughly 80% appear just once. The leading ten clones occupy roughly 0.9% of the sample. Sequencing input: memory CD4+ T cells from PBMCs. The cell subset or site label for this specimen denotes: CD45RA-negative fraction. Receptors originate from a man aged 18 to 30 in good health. Some clones in this sample may be carry-over from other donors' samples.

CDR3 nucleotide sequence: TGTGCCAGCAGCTTAGAGGCGCGGAACACCGGGGAGCTGTTTTTT. It translates to CASSLEARNTGELFF. The rearrangement joins TRBV7-8 to TRBJ2-2; D not resolved. The CDR3 runs 15 residues. Germline V gene sequence: CDR1 SGHVS, CDR2 FQNEAQ. V was trimmed by 1 base and J by 1 base, leaving 7 bases between them.

The chain carries TRBV30 and TRBJ2-7, with 7 bases lining up with TRBD2. Germline assignment: CDR1 GTSNPN and CDR2 SVGIG (reference sequence). V was clipped by 6 bases and J by 2 bases; unmatched bases: 10. CDR3 length: 14 residues. CDR3 coding DNA: TGTGCCTGCCACCTCCCCCGGGGGGCCTACGAGCAGTACTTC. It yields the protein CACHLPRGAYEQYF.

This clone was observed a few times. J is TRBJ2-1 and V is TRBV19; 7 bases match TRBD2. The V segment lost 6 bases and the J segment 10 bases; nucleotides outside the gene matches: 9. CDR3 size: 13 residues. CDR1 is LNHDA, CDR2 SQIVND, per germline (reference sequence). This chain's CDR3 is CASRIHAGLEQFF. In DNA form, the CDR3 reads TGTGCCAGTAGAATCCACGCGGGACTAGAGCAGTTCTTC.

This clone was observed a single time. This chain's CDR3 is CASSLSGAASTDTQYF. The DNA for the CDR3 is TGTGCCAGCAGCCTGAGCGGGGCTGCTAGCACAGATACGCAGTATTTT. The chain has TRBV11-3 and TRBJ2-3; 7 bases are a match to TRBD2. Trimming at V came to 5 bases and at J to 0 bases, leaving 8 bases not matched to a gene. CDR1 is SGHNT and CDR2 is YENEEA in the germline V gene. There are 16 residues in the CDR3.

This rearrangement joins TRBV18 to TRBJ2-7; 7 bases align to TRBD1. CDR3 length equals 13 residues. Germline CDR1 reads KGHSH; CDR2 reads LQKENI. V lost 1 base to trimming and J lost 6 bases; unmatched junction nucleotides: 3. CDR3 protein: CASSPQGAVEQYF. The CDR3 DNA sequence: TGTGCCAGCTCACCACAGGGGGCGGTCGAGCAGTACTTC.

The chain carries TRBV27 and TRBJ2-7, with 7 bases lining up with TRBD1. From germline, CDR1 is MNHEY and CDR2 SMNVEV (reference sequence). The CDR3 contains 15 residues. V shed 3 bases, J shed 3 bases, and the junction held 8 bases outside the gene matches. In nucleotides, the CDR3 is TGTGCCAGCAGTTTCGTATCAGGGGGAGTCTACGAGCAGTACTTC. It codes for CASSFVSGGVYEQYF.

This rearrangement joins TRBV19 to TRBJ1-2; D gene uncertain. The CDR3 runs to 12 residues. Trimming pared 6 bases from V and 5 bases from J, leaving 10 bases between. The germline V gene encodes CDR1 LNHDA and CDR2 SQIVND (reference sequence). The chain's CDR3 is CASRQEWYGYTF. The CDR3 nucleotides read TGTGCCAGTAGGCAGGAATGGTATGGCTACACCTTC.

The genes are TRBV5-1 and TRBJ2-7; the match to TRBD2 covers 12 bases. The CDR3 totals 14 residues. V was clipped by 2 bases and J by 8 bases; unmatched bases: 5. Germline values: CDR1 SGHRS, CDR2 YFSETQ. CDR3 region: CASSFGLAGLKQYF. For the CDR3, the DNA is TGCGCCAGCAGCTTTGGACTAGCGGGACTCAAGCAGTACTTC.

The chain is built from TRBV5-4 and TRBJ2-7; D possibly corresponds to TRBD2 (5 bases). The germline gives CDR1 SGHNT, CDR2 YYREEE (reference sequence). This CDR3 spans 14 amino acids. V lost 0 bases and J 2 bases, leaving 9 bases between the germline ends. The CDR3 DNA sequence: TGTGCCAGCAGCTTGGGACCGCGGGCCTACGAGCAGTACTTC. It yields the protein CASSLGPRAYEQYF.

The table lists this clone with a count of one. A junction boundary mismatches the germline segment, possibly from a read error. The chain carries TRBV15 and TRBJ2-5; 8 bases agree with TRBD1. The CDR3 length is 13 residues. Germline V gene sequence: CDR1 LNHNV, CDR2 YYDKDF (reference sequence). In DNA form, the CDR3 reads TGTGCCACCAGGAGAGGACAGGGAGAGACCCAGTACTTC. This gives the protein CATRRGQGETQYF.

This clone has a count of ten or more. The V call is TRBV2, the J call TRBJ2-7, with D perhaps given as TRBD1 or TRBD2 (6 bases each). The CDR3 extends over 16 amino acids. Trimming pared 6 bases from V and 2 bases from J, leaving 20 bases between. Germline-derived CDR1 and CDR2 are SNHLY and FYNNEI. CDR3 DNA sequence: TGTGCCAGCAGCTCACAGGGAGGCCTTCTCGCCTACGAGCAGTACTTC. Protein: CASSSQGGLLAYEQYF.

The chain links TRBV6-5 to TRBJ1-1, with D unclear. Trimming cost V 7 bases and J 3 bases, with 6 bases left between them. This CDR3 spans 11 amino acids. The germline V gene has CDR1 MNHEY and CDR2 SVGAGI. The DNA of the CDR3 is TGTGCCAGCACGCGGTACACTGAAGCTTTCTTT. Translated, it gives CASTRYTEAFF.

The gene calls are TRBV5-4 and TRBJ2-2; D is perhaps TRBD2 (6 bases). Trimming stripped 0 bases from V and 0 bases from J, with 12 bases between. Germline V gene data show CDR1 as SGHNT and CDR2 as YYREEE (reference sequence). The CDR3 length is 17 residues. CDR3 nucleotides: TGTGCCAGCAGCTTGGATGGGCTAGCGTCGAACACCGGGGAGCTGTTTTTT. As protein: CASSLDGLASNTGELFF.

CDR3 coding DNA: TGCGCCAGCAGCAAGACAAGAGGAGAAAAACTGTTTTTT. Translated: CASSKTRGEKLFF. The chain employs TRBV4-1 and TRBJ1-4; no clear D gene. Per the germline V gene, CDR1 is MGHRA and CDR2 is YSYEKL. The CDR3 has 13 amino acids. The V end was cut by 5 bases, the J end by 8 bases, with 12 bases between.

V and J are TRBV11-2 and TRBJ2-1, with D maybe TRBD2 (6 bases). The ends were cut back, 4 bases at V and 3 bases at J, with 13 bases in the middle. CDR3 length: 15 residues. Germline CDR1 SGHAT, CDR2 FQNNGV. The CDR3 reads CASSSGLSVYNEQFF. The CDR3 coding sequence is TGTGCCAGCAGCTCGGGACTGTCCGTCTACAATGAGCAGTTCTTC. Using reference TRBV11-2 and TRBJ2-1 for the parts outside the CDR3, the full variable domain is EAGVAQSPRYKIIEKRQSVAFWCNPISGHATLYWYQQILGQGPKLLIQFQNNGVVDDSQLPKDRFSAERLKGVDSTLKIQPAKLEDSAVYLCASSSGLSVYNEQFFGPGTRLTVL.

The chain combines TRBV5-6 with TRBJ2-1; 8 nucleotides align to TRBD1. The CDR3 has 16 residues. V gave up 3 bases and J gave up 4 bases; unmatched junction bases: 9. CDR1 is SGHDT, CDR2 YYEEEE, per germline. CDR3 in amino acids: CASSSSRQGQYNEQFF. The CDR3 nucleotides are TGTGCCAGCAGCTCCTCAAGACAGGGGCAATACAATGAGCAGTTCTTC.

V is TRBV5-1 and J is TRBJ2-5; D may be TRBD1 (6 bases). Trimming left V 1 base short and J 4 bases short, with 11 bases between. The V gene's germline CDR1 is SGHRS and CDR2 YFSETQ. This CDR3 has 14 amino acids. This CDR3 reads CASSLLQGRETQYF. In DNA form, the CDR3 reads TGCGCCAGCAGCTTGTTGCAGGGGAGAGAGACCCAGTACTTC.

V and J are TRBV30 and TRBJ2-2, with unresolved D. Germline CDR1 and CDR2: GTSNPN and SVGIG (reference sequence). The CDR3 sequence is 13 residues long. V lost 5 bases, J lost 2 bases, and 9 bases lay in between. The CDR3 DNA sequence: TGTGCCTGGGCGACGGGTAACACCGGGGAGCTGTTTTTT. Its protein product is CAWATGNTGELFF.